This T cell receptor (beta chain) was found in a study of beta chain features in type 1 diabetes listed by TCRdb under 2018. Study-level background: Mean age, gender distribution, total cell number and subset yield did not differ between patients and healthy donors. The study compared TCRB repertoires of sorted circulating CD4+ T cell subsets between recently diagnosed type 1 diabetes patients and matched healthy donors. Naive and central memory subsets were obtained from all 30 or so donors, but regulatory and stem cell-like memory subsets were isolated from only 8 patients and roughly 8 healthy donors. A total of some 110 million sorted cells were examined across all samples, and the number of cells per subset was strongly correlated with RNA yield.

The High Capacity cDNA Reverse Transcription Kit was used to reverse transcribe all of the isolated RNA, meaning that expressed TCRB transcripts were what got sequenced. Survey-depth immunoSEQ sequencing was performed on stem cell-like memory T cell samples, with an average of around 920,000 total reads per sample. Sorted cells were lysed in RLT buffer and RNA was extracted with DNase-treated RNeasy Micro or Mini kits, depending on cell number. To prevent cross-contamination, each cell subset was processed individually, whereas patient and healthy donor samples were processed jointly. TCRB sequences were amplified from cDNA with the immunoSEQ multiplex PCR, producing 87-bp fragments spanning the CDR3 region. Sequencing of the amplicons was performed on the Illumina HiSeq platform. The study's processing was this. PCR bias was corrected computationally using synthetic template baselines, and reads within Hamming distance 2 were collapsed, with unmergeable singletons discarded. Reads were aligned to IMGT to assign V, D and J genes, CDR3 length, and insertions or deletions at six rearrangement sites. Within each subset, clonotype counts were normalized to the number of sorted cells before true diversity and Gini coefficients were calculated with the tcR R package. Repertoire sharing was quantified using the overlap coefficient calculated on TCRB nucleotide sequences. TCRdb took this table from immuneACCESS and kept in-frame rearrangements with V and J called. Such tables lack part of the clones; where checked against another copy, unresolved V genes explain under half of the gap, and the rest is unexplained. V, J and clone size were drawn from that table, and D and trimming were deduced from the DNA. The sample yields around 53,000 clones; around 60% were counted once. The ten largest clones represent under 0.35% of the sample.

CDR1 KGHSH and CDR2 LQKENI were looked up in the germline V gene. CDR3 length: 14 amino acids, cysteine to phenylalanine. Only the CDR3 part of the read is kept: 42 bases, read in frame from the first base. At the junction V is shortened by 2 bases and J by 1 base, with 6 bases in between. Details on this clone: Which antigen it targets is not known. The input lacks base qualities; no much larger clone sits a single base away.

Beyond this particular receptor, the publication reports: Shorter templates might have been favored by PCR, but patient and control samples were amplified and corrected together, so both groups would have been affected equally by any skew. Patients with type 1 diabetes made fewer insertions and deleted more nucleotides at VDJ recombination sites, implying thymic rearrangement abnormalities. Naive, central memory and regulatory TCRB repertoires appeared to be more alike among patients than among healthy donors. In all four CD4+ subsets, TCRB CDR3 length was moderately but significantly shorter in type 1 diabetes patients. Because cDNA rather than genomic DNA was sequenced, highly expressing activated cells could have been over-represented, although no difference in activation and CD3 levels was found between groups. Because small numbers of individuals were included in the HLA sub-analyses, any influence of HLA type on TCRB rearrangement was left unresolved.

From each donor, a single peripheral blood sample of around 120 mL on average was drawn into heparinised tubes. Naive, central memory, regulatory and stem cell-like memory CD4+ T cells were sorted on a BD FACSAria II using a panel including CD45RO, CCR7, CD25, CD127, CD95 and CD27. Purity was above 95% for every sorted population. Right away, PBMCs were isolated by Lymphoprep density gradient centrifugation and were stained directly, with no culture step. So that batch effects would be minimized, each experiment stained and sorted samples in pairs, pairing one healthy donor with one patient. The TCR originated in a woman in her twenties or thirties with type 1 diabetes. The specimen was stem cell memory CD4+ T cells from blood. Interpreted using the paper, the cell subset or site label stands for: stem cell-like memory CD4+ T cells. Rearrangement joined TRBV18 to TRBJ1-5, with no confident D gene call. The bases read TGTGCCAGCTCACCATCTCAGAGCAATCAGCCCCAGCATTTT. It translates to CASSPSQSNQPQHF.